Presented here are 2 T cell receptor beta chains from one specimen sequenced in a study of shared clonotypes between healthy human individuals. Assay used: immunoSEQ multiplex PCR; TCRdb lists only in-frame clones, some missing. The sample holds nearly 1,000,000 clones, 76% seen once. Sequencing was carried out using memory CD4+ T cells sorted from blood. Subset specified: CD45RA-negative fraction. The receptor source for this set is a young man in good health.

The CDR3 region has the DNA TGTGCCAGCAGGGAGGAGGCCGAAAAACTGTTTTTT. Translated, it gives CASREEAEKLFF. The chain carries TRBV2 and TRBJ1-4; D is ambiguous. Germline V lookup: CDR1 SNHLY, CDR2 FYNNEI. V was cut by 6 bases and J by 8 bases, with 10 bases left in between. CDR3 size: 12 residues.

This chain joins TRBV18 and TRBJ2-5; D gene uncertain. The CDR3 extends over 12 amino acids. V lost 2 bases and J lost 4, with 5 bases in between. Germline CDR1 is KGHSH and CDR2 is LQKENI. The CDR3 reads CASSPFGETQYF. CDR3 nucleotides: TGTGCCAGCTCACCATTCGGAGAGACCCAGTACTTC.